The clone carrying this T cell receptor beta chain was picked up a small number of times. The antigen remains unidentified. This record comes from a study of post-analysis software for immune sequencing data. On the study more broadly: Relapsing-remitting, secondary progressive and progressive-relapsing multiple sclerosis were all included among the disease courses.

TCR beta libraries were prepared from cDNA with unique molecular identifiers. TCRdb reprocessed the PCR reads with MiXCR, giving one entry per CDR3 protein. The data contain about 430,000 distinct CDR3 sequences, approximately 42% of them singletons. Broader study findings: Patients showed TRBV5-6, TRBV5-1 and TRBV20-1 among 4 or 5 TRBV segments more frequent than in controls. Batch-matched samples strongly co-clustered by F measure. Comparison with controls showed significantly lower normalized Chao1 diversity in multiple sclerosis patients.

The length of the CDR3 is 12 residues. V lost 7 bases and J lost 9, with 10 bases in between. The sample was blood. The origin of this receptor is a girl between 2 and 10 years old with multiple sclerosis. The rearrangement links TRBV12-3 or TRBV12-4 to TRBJ1-6; D remains ambiguous. The CDR3 DNA is TGTGCCAGCACTTTTTCATCTTCACCCCTCCACTTT. Translation gives CASTFSSSPLHF.